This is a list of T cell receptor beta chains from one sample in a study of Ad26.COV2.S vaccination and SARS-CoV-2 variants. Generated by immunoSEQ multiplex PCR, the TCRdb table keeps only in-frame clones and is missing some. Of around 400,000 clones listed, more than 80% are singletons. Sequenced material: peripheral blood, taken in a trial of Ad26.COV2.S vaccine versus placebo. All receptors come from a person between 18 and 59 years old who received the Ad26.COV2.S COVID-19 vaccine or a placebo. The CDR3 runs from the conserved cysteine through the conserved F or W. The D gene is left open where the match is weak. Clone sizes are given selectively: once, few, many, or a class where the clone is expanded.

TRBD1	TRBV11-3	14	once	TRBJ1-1	TGTGCCAGCAGCTCCGGACAGGGAGACACTGAAGCTTTCTTT	CASSSGQGDTEAFF
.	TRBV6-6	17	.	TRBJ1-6	TGTGCCAGCAGTCCCACCAACAGGGAGAGGTGGCATTCACCCCTCCACTTT	CASSPTNRERWHSPLHF
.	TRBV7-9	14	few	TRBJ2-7	TGTGCCAGCAGCTTAGGGGACCCGGGGTCCGAGCAGTACTTC	CASSLGDPGSEQYF
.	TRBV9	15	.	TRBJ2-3	TGTGCCAGCAGCCCAGAAGGTCTAGCTGGAGATACGCAGTATTTT	CASSPEGLAGDTQYF
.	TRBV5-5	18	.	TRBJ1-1	TGTGCCAGCAGCCCCCACCCTCGGGGTGGGGGAACGAACACTGAAGCTTTCTTT	CASSPHPRGGGTNTEAFF
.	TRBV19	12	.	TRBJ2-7	TGTGCCAGTAGTACGGACGGCTACGAGCAGTACTTC	CASSTDGYEQYF
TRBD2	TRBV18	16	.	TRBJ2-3	TGTGCCAGCTCACCAATGGTAGCGGGAGTTGCAGATACGCAGTATTTT	CASSPMVAGVADTQYF
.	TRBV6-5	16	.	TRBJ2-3	TGTGCCAGCAGTTCCTCGTCGGGACTTCCCACAGATACGCAGTATTTT	CASSSSSGLPTDTQYF
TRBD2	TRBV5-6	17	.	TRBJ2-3	TGTGCCAGCAGCCCCGGACTAGCGGGACTTAAAGCGGATACGCAGTATTTT	CASSPGLAGLKADTQYF
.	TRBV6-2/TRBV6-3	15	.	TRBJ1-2	TGTGCCAGCAGTTACCGCGGAGACGGTAACTATGGCTACACCTTC	CASSYRGDGNYGYTF
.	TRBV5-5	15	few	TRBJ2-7	TGTGCCAGCAGCTTGTTGCGGCAGCTCTCCTACGAGCAGTACTTC	CASSLLRQLSYEQYF
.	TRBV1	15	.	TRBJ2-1	TGCACCAGCAGCCCCCGGACTAGCGGGAGCGATGAGCAGTTCTTC	CTSSPRTSGSDEQFF
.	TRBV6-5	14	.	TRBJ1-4	TGTGCCAGCAGCCCCGACAGGACTAATGAAAAACTGTTTTTT	CASSPDRTNEKLFF
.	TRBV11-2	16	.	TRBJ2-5	TGTGCCAGCAGCTTATTCCTCAAGGGTCTCCAAGAGACCCAGTACTTC	CASSLFLKGLQETQYF
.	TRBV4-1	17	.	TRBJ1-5	TGCGCCAGCAGACAGGATACAGGCACTAATAGCAATCAGCCCCAGCATTTT	CASRQDTGTNSNQPQHF
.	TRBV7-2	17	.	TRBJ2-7	TGTGCCAGCAGCCAAGCCGGGGACGAGGTAGGTTCTTGCGAGCAGTACTTC	CASSQAGDEVGSCEQYF
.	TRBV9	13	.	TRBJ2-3	TGTGCCAGCAGCGGGGATCGTACAGATACGCAGTATTTT	CASSGDRTDTQYF
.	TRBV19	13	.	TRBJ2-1	TGTGCCAGTAGTTGGGGGTCCTACAATGAGCAGTTCTTC	CASSWGSYNEQFF
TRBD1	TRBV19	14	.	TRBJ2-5	TGTGCCAGTAGTATAGGCGGACAGGCTGAGACCCAGTACTTC	CASSIGGQAETQYF
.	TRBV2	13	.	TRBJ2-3	TGTGCCAGCTCTTACAGGGGCACAGATACGCAGTATTTT	CASSYRGTDTQYF
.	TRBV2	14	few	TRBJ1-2	TGTGCCAGCAGTGGCGCCAGCCGAGCCTATGGCTACACCTTC	CASSGASRAYGYTF
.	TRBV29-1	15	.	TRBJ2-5	TGCAGCGTTGAAGAGTCTGGAGTGAACCAAGAGACCCAGTACTTC	CSVEESGVNQETQYF
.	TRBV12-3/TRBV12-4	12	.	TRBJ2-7	TGTGCCAGCAGTTTATCCGTTTACGAGCAGTACTTC	CASSLSVYEQYF
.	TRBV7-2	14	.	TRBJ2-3	TGTGCCAGCAGCTTAGTAGGGGGCACAGATACGCAGTATTTT	CASSLVGGTDTQYF
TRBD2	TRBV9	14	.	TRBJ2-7	TGTGCCAGCAGCGTTGGACTAGCGAACTACGAGCAGTACTTC	CASSVGLANYEQYF
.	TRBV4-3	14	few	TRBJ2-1	TGCGCCAGCAGCGATGCGACAGGCTACAATGAGCAGTTCTTC	CASSDATGYNEQFF
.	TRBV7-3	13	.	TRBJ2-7	TGTGCCAGCAGCTTAAGTGGCCTTGGCGAGCAGTACTTC	CASSLSGLGEQYF
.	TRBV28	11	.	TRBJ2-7	TGTGCCAGCAGGGGGACGTACGAGCAGTACTTC	CASRGTYEQYF
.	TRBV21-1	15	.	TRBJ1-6	TGTGCCAGCAGCACCCCCACACGGGGATATTCACCCCTCCACTTT	CASSTPTRGYSPLHF
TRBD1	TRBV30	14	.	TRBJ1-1	TGTGCCTGGACTGCACAGGGGTTCGGCACTGAAGCTTTCTTT	CAWTAQGFGTEAFF
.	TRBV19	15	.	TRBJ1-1	TGTGCCAGTAGCCCGGAGGGAAGGGACACTCCCGCGGCTTTCTTT	CASSPEGRDTPAAFF
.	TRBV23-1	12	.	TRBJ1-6	TGCGCCAGCAGTCAATGTAAGTCACCCCTCCACTTT	CASSQCKSPLHF
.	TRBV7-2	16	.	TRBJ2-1	TGTGCCAGCAGCTTAGTCGCGACTAACTCCTACAATGAGCAGTTCTTC	CASSLVATNSYNEQFF
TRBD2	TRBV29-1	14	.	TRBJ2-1	TGCAGCGTCTTTAGCGGGAGGCCTTACAATGAGCAGTTCTTC	CSVFSGRPYNEQFF
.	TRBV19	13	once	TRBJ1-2	TGTGCCAGCACAGGGTACTCTAACTATGGCTACACCTTC	CASTGYSNYGYTF
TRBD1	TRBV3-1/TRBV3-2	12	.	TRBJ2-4	TGTGCCAGCAGCCGGGGACAGGGAACTCAGTACTTC	CASSRGQGTQYF
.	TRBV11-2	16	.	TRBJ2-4	TGTGCCAGCAGCCATACGGATTGGGGGGGCCAAAACATTCAGTACTTC	CASSHTDWGGQNIQYF
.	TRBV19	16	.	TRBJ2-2	TGTGCCAGTAGTATATGGGGGAGGCCCAACACCGGGGAGCTGTTTTTT	CASSIWGRPNTGELFF
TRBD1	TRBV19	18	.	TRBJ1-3	TGTGCCAGTAGTATAAGAATCGGCGACAGGGCGTTGGGAAACACCATATATTTT	CASSIRIGDRALGNTIYF
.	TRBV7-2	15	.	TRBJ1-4	TGTGCCAGCAGCCAACAGGGAGGTATTAGCGAAAAACTGTTTTTT	CASSQQGGISEKLFF
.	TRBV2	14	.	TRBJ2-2	TGTGCCAGCAGAGAAAAGGGGGGAATCGGGGAGCTGTTTTTT	CASREKGGIGELFF
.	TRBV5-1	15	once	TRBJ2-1	TGCGCCAGCAGCTTGGGACAGGTCTCCTACAATGAGCAGTTCTTC	CASSLGQVSYNEQFF
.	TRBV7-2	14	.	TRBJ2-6	TGTGCCAGCAGGTTGGGGCCTGGGGCCAACGTCCTGACTTTC	CASRLGPGANVLTF
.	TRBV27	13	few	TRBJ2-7	TGTGCCAGCAGTTTAAGGGGCAACTACGAGCAGTACTTC	CASSLRGNYEQYF
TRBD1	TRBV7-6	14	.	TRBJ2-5	TGTGCCAGCAGCCGGGACAGGGGTGAGGAGACCCAGTACTTC	CASSRDRGEETQYF
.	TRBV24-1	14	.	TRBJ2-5	TGTGCCACCAGTGATTCCCCAGGCCAAGAGACCCAGTACTTC	CATSDSPGQETQYF
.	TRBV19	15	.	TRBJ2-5	TGTGCCAGTAGTATAGATTGGACCCGGCAAGAGACCCAGTACTTC	CASSIDWTRQETQYF
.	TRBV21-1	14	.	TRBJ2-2	TGTGCCAGCAGCAAAGGACCCTGGGCCGGGGAGCTGTTTTTT	CASSKGPWAGELFF
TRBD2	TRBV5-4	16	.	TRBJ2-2	TGTGCCAGCAGCTCCCCGGGACTAGCGGCCACCGGGGAGCTGTTTTTT	CASSSPGLAATGELFF
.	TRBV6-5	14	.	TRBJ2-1	TGTGCCAGCAGTTACACTTGGGGATACAATGAGCAGTTCTTC	CASSYTWGYNEQFF
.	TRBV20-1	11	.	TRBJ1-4	TGCAGTGCCGCAAGGAATGAAAAACTGTTTTTT	CSAARNEKLFF
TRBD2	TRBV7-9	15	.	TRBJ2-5	TGTGCCAGCAGCTTAACGGGAGGGGGCCAAGAGACCCAGTACTTC	CASSLTGGGQETQYF
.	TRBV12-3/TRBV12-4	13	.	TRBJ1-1	TGTGCCAGCAGTTTGGTAGGCTCGGCGGAAGCTTTCTTT	CASSLVGSAEAFF
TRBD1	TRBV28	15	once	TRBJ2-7	TGTGCCAGCACCCCCCTGGGGACAGGGATACACGAGCAGTACTTC	CASTPLGTGIHEQYF
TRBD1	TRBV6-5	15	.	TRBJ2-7	TGTGCCAGCAGAACCGGGACAGGGACCTCCTACGAGCAGTACTTC	CASRTGTGTSYEQYF
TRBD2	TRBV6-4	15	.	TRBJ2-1	TGTGCCAGCAGTGAAGGAGGCGGGAGTTTTTATGAGCAGTTCTTC	CASSEGGGSFYEQFF
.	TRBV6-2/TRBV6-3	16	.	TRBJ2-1	TGTGCCAGCAGTTGGGACTGGGCAGGCTCCTACAATGAGCAGTTCTTC	CASSWDWAGSYNEQFF
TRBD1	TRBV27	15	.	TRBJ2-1	TGTGCCAGCAGCCAGCGGACAGGGAATTGGAATGAGCAGTTCTTC	CASSQRTGNWNEQFF
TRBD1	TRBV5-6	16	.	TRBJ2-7	TGTGCCAGCAGCTTGTTCCGGGACAGAATCTCCTACGAGCAGTACTTC	CASSLFRDRISYEQYF
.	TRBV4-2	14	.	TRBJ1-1	TGTGCCAGCACCCCAGGACGTCTGAACACTGAAGCTTTCTTT	CASTPGRLNTEAFF